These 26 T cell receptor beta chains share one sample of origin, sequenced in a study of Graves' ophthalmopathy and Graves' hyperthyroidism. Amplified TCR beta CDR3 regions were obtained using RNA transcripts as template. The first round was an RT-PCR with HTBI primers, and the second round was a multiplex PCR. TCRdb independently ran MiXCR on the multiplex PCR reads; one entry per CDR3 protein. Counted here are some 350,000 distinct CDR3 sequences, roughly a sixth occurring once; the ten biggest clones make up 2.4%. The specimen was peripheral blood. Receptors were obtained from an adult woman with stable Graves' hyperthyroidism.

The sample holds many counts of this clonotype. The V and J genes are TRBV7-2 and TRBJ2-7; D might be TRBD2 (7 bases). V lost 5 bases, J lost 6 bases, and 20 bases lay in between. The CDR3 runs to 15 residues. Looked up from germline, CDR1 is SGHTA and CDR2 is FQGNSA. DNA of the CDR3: TGTGCCAGCAGCCCCACTCGAACGGGGGGCGGCGAGCAGTACTTC. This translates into CASSPTRTGGGEQYF.

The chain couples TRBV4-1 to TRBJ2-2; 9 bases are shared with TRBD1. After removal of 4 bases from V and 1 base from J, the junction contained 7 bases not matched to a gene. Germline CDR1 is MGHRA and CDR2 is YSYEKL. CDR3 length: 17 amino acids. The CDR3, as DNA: TGCGCCAGCAGCCTGTGGGGACAGGGAAAGAACACCGGGGAGCTGTTTTTT. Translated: CASSLWGQGKNTGELFF.

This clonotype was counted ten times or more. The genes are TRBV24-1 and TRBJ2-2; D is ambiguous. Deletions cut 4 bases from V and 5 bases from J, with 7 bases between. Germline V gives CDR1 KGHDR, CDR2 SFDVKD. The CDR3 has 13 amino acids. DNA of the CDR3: TGTGCCACCAGTGAGTGGGGAACCGGGGAGCTGTTTTTT. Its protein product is CATSEWGTGELFF.

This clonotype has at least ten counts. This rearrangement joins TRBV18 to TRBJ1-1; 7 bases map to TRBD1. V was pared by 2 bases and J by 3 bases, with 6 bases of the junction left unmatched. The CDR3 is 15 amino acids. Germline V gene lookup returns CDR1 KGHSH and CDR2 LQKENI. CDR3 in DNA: TGTGCCAGCTCACCAACGGGGGGGACAGACACTGAAGCTTTCTTT. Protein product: CASSPTGGTDTEAFF.

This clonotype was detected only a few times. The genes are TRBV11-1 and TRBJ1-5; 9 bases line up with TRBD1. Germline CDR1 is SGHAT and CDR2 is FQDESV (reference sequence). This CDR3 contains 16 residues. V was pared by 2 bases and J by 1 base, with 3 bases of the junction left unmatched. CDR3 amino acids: CASSLNRGPSNQPQHF. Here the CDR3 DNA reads TGTGCCAGCAGCTTAAACAGGGGGCCCAGCAATCAGCCCCAGCATTTT. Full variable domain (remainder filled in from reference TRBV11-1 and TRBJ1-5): EAEVAQSPRYKITEKSQAVAFWCDPISGHATLYWYRQILGQGPELLVQFQDESVVDDSQLPKDRFSAERLKGVDSTLKIQPAELGDSAMYLCASSLNRGPSNQPQHFGDGTRLSIL.

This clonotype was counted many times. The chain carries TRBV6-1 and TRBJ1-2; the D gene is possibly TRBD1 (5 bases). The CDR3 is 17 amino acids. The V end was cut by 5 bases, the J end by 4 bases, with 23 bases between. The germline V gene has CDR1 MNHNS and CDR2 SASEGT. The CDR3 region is CASSKRGSGREGYGYTF. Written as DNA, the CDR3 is TGTGCCAGCAGTAAACGGGGGTCGGGGAGAGAGGGCTATGGCTACACCTTC.

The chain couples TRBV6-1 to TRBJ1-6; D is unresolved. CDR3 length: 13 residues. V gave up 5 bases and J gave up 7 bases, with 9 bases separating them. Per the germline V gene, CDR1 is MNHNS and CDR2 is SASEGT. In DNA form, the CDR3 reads TGTGCCAGCAGTCCATTTCGGAATTCACCCCTCCACTTT. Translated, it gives CASSPFRNSPLHF.

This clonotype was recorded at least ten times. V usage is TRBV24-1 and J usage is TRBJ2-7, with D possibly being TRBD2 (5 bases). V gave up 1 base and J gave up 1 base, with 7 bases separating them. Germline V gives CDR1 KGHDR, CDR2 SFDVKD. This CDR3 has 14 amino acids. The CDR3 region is CATSDFRGSYEQYF. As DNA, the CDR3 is TGTGCCACCAGTGATTTCCGGGGATCCTACGAGCAGTACTTC.

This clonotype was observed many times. The CDR3 region is CASSLPGRNEAFF. For the CDR3, the DNA is TGTGCCAGCAGCTTACCAGGGAGGAATGAAGCTTTCTTT. The V call is TRBV11-1, the J call TRBJ1-1, with a weak D call TRBD1 (5 bases). CDR1 and CDR2 (germline): SGHAT, FQDESV (reference sequence). The length of the CDR3 is 13 residues. Trimming took off 2 bases at V and 7 bases at J, with 11 bases between the two ends.

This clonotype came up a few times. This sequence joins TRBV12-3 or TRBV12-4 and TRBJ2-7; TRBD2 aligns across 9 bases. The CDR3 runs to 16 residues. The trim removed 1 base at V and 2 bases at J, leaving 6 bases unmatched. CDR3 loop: CASSLGPASGTYEQYF. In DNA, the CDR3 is TGTGCCAGCAGTTTAGGGCCGGCTAGCGGGACCTACGAGCAGTACTTC.

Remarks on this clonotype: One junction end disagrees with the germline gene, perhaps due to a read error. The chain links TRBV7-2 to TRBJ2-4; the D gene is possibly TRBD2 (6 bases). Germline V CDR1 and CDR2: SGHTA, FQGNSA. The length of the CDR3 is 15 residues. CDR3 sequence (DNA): TGTGCCAGCAGCTTAGGGGGCAAGCGGGTAAACATTAAGTACTTC. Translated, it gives CASSLGGKRVNIKYF.

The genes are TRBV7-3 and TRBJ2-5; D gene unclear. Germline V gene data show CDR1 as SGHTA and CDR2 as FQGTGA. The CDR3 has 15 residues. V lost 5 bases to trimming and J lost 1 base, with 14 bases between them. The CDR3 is CASSLFFVTQETQYF. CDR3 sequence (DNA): TGTGCCAGCAGCCTTTTTTTCGTAACCCAAGAGACCCAGTACTTC.

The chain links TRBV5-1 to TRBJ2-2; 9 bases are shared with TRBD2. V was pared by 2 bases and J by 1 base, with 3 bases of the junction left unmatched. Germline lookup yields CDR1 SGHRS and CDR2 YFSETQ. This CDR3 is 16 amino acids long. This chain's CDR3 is CASSFGTSRNTGELFF. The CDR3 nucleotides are TGCGCCAGCAGCTTCGGGACTAGCAGGAACACCGGGGAGCTGTTTTTT.

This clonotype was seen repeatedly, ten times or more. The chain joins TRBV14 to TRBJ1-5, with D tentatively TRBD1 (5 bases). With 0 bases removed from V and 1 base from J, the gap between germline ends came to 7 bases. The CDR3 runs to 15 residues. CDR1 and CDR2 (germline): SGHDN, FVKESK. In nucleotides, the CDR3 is TGTGCCAGCAGCCAAGATGAGGGGAGCAATCAGCCCCAGCATTTT. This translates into CASSQDEGSNQPQHF.

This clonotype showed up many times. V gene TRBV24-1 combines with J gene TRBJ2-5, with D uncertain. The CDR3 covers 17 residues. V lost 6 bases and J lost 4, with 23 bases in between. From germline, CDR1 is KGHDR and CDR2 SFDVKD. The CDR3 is CATSSPSIAPFRETQYF. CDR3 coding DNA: TGTGCCACCAGTTCGCCTTCGATAGCCCCCTTTAGAGAGACCCAGTACTTC.

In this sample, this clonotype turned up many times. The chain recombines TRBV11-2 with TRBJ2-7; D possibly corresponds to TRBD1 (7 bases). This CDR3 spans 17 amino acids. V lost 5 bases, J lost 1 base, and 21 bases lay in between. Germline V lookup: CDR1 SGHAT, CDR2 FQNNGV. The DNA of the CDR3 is TGTGCCAGCAGCCAAACGGACAGGATGACTAGGTCCTACGAGCAGTACTTC. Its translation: CASSQTDRMTRSYEQYF.

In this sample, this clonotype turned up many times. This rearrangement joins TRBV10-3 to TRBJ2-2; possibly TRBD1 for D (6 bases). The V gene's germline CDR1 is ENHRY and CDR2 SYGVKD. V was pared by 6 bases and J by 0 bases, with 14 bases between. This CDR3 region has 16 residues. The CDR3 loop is CAIRLGQLANTGELFF. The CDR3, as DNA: TGTGCCATCAGGCTTGGACAGCTCGCGAACACCGGGGAGCTGTTTTTT.

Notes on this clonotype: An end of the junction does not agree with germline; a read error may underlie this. The CDR3 reads CASSSQAGENGYTF. The CDR3 bases are TGTGCCAGCTCATCACAGGCTGGGGAAAATGGCTACACCTTT. This chain connects TRBV18 to TRBJ1-2; D might be TRBD1 (5 bases). This CDR3 is built from 14 residues. CDR1 and CDR2 (germline): KGHSH, LQKENI.

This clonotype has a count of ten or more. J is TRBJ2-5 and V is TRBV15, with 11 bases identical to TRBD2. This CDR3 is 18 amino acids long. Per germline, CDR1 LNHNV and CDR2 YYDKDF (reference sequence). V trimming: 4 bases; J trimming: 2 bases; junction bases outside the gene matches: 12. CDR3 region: CATSNVAGGDDAQETQYF. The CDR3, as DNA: TGTGCCACCAGCAATGTAGCGGGAGGGGACGATGCTCAAGAGACCCAGTACTTC.

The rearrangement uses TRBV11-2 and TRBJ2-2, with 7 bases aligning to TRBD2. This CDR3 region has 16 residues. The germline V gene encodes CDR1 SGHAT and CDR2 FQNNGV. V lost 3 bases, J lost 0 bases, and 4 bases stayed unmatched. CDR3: CASSLGGSSNTGELFF. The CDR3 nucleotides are TGTGCCAGCAGCTTGGGAGGGAGTTCGAACACCGGGGAGCTGTTTTTT.

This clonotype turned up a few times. The CDR3, as DNA: TGTGCCACCAGCCGACTTCAACCCTACGAGCAGTACTTC. It translates to CATSRLQPYEQYF. The J gene is TRBJ2-7, the V gene TRBV24-1, with D uncertain. Per germline, CDR1 KGHDR and CDR2 SFDVKD. Between the trimmed V and J ends, which lost 7 bases and 2 bases, there was a span of 11 bases. The CDR3 runs to 13 residues.

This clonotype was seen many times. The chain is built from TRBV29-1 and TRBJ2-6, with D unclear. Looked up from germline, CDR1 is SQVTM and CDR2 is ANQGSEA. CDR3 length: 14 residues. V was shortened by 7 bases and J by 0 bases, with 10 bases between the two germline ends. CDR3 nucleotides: TGCAGCGCCAAAGATTCCTCTGGGGCCAACGTCCTGACTTTC. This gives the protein CSAKDSSGANVLTF.

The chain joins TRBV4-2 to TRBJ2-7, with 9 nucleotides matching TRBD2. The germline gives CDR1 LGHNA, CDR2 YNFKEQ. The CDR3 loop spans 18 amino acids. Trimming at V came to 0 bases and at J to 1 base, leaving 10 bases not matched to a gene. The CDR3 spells CASSQESLAGIESYEQYF. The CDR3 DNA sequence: TGTGCCAGCAGCCAAGAATCTCTAGCGGGAATAGAATCCTACGAGCAGTACTTC.

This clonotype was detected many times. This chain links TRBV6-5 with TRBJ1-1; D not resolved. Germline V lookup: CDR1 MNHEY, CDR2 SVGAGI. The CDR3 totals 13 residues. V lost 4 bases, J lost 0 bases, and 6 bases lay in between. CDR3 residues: CASSSAMNTEAFF. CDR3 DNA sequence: TGTGCCAGCAGTTCAGCCATGAACACTGAAGCTTTCTTT.

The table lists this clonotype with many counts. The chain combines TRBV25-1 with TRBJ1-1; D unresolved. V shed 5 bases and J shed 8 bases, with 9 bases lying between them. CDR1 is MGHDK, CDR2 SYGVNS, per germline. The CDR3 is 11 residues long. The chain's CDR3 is CASSSHLEAFF. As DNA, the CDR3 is TGTGCCAGCAGTTCACATTTGGAAGCTTTCTTT.

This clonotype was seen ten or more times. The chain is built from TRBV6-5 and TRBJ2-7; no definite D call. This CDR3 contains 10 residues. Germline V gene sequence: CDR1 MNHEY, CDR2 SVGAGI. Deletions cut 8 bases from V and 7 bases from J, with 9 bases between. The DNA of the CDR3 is TGTGCCAGCGGGTCGGGTGAGCAGTACTTC. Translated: CASGSGEQYF.